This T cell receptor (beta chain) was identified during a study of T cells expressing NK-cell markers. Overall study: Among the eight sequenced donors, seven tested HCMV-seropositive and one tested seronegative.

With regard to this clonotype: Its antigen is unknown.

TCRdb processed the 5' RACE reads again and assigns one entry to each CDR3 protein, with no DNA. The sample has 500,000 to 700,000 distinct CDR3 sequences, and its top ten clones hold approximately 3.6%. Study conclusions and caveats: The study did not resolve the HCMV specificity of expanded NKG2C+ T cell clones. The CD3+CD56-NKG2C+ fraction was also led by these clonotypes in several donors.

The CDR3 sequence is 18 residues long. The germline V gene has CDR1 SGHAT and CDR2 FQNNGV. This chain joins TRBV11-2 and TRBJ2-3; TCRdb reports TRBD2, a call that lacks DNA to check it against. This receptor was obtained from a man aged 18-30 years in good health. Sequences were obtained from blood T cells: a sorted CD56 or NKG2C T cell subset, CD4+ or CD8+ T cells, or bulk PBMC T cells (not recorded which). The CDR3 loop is CASSLDSRASGSTDTQYF.